The present entry profiles one TCR beta chain with its context. As yet, its antigen is unknown. This entry belongs to a study of OX40 agonist ivuxolimab in advanced cancers. Study overall: At roughly 83% male, the cohort had a mean age of around 56 years, ranging from 23 to 79. Three patients got partial responses; one had hepatocellular carcinoma and two had cutaneous melanoma. Overall study results and limits: CD8+ T cells averaged more expanded clones than CD4+.

Germline V gives CDR1 SGHTA, CDR2 FQGNSA. The CDR3 runs 14 residues. Trimming pared 5 bases from V and 3 bases from J, leaving 14 bases between. The method was immunoSEQ multiplex PCR; TCRdb's version includes in-frame clones alone and lacks a portion of them. Found here are approximately 80,000 clones, about 90% of them singletons; the top ten hold less than 0.35%. The sequence came from an adult with an advanced solid tumor such as melanoma, head and neck, liver or kidney cancer. Sequencing was performed on CD4+ or CD8+ T cells sorted from blood, taken in a trial of the OX40 agonist ivuxolimab. The chain is built from TRBV7-2 and TRBJ2-7, with D perhaps TRBD1 (6 bases). As DNA, the CDR3 is TGTGCCAGCAGCCGAGTTCAGGGGAACTACGAGCAGTACTTC. As protein: CASSRVQGNYEQYF.